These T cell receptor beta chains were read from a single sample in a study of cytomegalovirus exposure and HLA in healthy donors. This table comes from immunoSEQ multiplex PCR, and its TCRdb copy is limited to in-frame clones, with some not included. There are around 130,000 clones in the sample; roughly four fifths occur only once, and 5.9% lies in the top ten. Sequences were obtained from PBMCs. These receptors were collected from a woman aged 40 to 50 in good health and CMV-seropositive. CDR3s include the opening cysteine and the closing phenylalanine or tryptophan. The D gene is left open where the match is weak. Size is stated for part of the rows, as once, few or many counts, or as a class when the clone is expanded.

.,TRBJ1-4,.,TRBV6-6,TGTGCCAGCAGTTACCCCCCGGGGTCAGCAAATGAAAAACTGTTTTTT,CASSYPPGSANEKLFF
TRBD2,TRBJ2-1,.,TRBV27,TGTGCCAGCAGTTTAACTAGCGGACTCTACAATGAGCAGTTCTTC,CASSLTSGLYNEQFF
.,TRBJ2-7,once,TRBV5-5,TGTGCCAGCAGCTTGGGCGCCAGGGGTACGGGAGAGCAGTACTTC,CASSLGARGTGEQYF
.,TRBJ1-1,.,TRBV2,TGTGCCAGCAGTGAACAGGCACCGAACACTGAAGCTTTCTTT,CASSEQAPNTEAFF
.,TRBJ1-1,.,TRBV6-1,TGTGCCAGCTGCCGGGGGGCAGGAGCCGAAGGTGAAGCTTTCTTT,CASCRGAGAEGEAFF
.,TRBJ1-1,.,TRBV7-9,TGTGCCAGCAAGGGGGGGGCCACTGAAGCTTTCTTT,CASKGGATEAFF
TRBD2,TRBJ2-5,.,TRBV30,TGTGCCTGGGATATTTTAGCGGGGGGCCAAGAGACCCAGTACTTC,CAWDILAGGQETQYF
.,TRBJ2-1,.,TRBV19,TGTGCCAGTAGTATAGCCCATGGAGGGGGAGGGAATCAGGGTGAGCAGTTCTTC,CASSIAHGGGGNQGEQFF
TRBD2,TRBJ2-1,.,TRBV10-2,TGCGCCAGCAGAGGGTCCGGACTAGCGTCAGGTGAGCAGTTCTTC,CASRGSGLASGEQFF
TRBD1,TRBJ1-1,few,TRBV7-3,TGTGCCAGCAGCTCCGGACAGGGGATGGCTGAAGCTTTCTTT,CASSSGQGMAEAFF
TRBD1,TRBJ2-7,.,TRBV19,TGTGCCAGTAGTATTCCTACAGGGGGCGCTGCCTACGAGCAGTACTTC,CASSIPTGGAAYEQYF
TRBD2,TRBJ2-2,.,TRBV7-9,TGTACCGGACTAGCCCCTACCGGGGAGCTGTTTTTT,CTGLAPTGELFF
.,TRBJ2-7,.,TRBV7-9,TGTGCCAGCAGCTCCCAGGGACTGAACGAGCAGTACTTC,CASSSQGLNEQYF
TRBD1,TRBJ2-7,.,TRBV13,TGTGCCAGCAGCCCCCTTTTTGGACAGGGCTACGAGCAGTACTTC,CASSPLFGQGYEQYF
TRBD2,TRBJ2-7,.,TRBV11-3,TGTGCCAGCAGCTTAGACGGGAGGGCCCACGAGCAGTACTTC,CASSLDGRAHEQYF
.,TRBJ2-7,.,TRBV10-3,TGTGCCATCAACCAGGAGGGCTACGAGCAGTACTTC,CAINQEGYEQYF
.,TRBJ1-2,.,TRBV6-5,TGTGCCAGCAGTTACTCGACTTCTTCTAACTATGGCTACACCTTC,CASSYSTSSNYGYTF
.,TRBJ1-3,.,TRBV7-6,TGTGCCAGCAGCTTAGAGGGGACTGGAAACACCATATATTTT,CASSLEGTGNTIYF
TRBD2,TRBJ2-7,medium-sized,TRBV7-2,TGTGCCAGCAGCGAGGGACTAGCGGGAGATTCTGAGTACTTC,CASSEGLAGDSEYF
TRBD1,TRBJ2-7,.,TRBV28,TGTGCCAGCAGTACGGGGGGACAGGGAGGGGCCGAGCAGTACTTC,CASSTGGQGGAEQYF
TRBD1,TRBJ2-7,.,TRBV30,TGTGCCACAGGGGACTACGAGCAGTACTTC,CATGDYEQYF
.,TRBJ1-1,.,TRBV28,TGTGCCAGCGGTGAGGCGAACACTGAAGCTTTCTTT,CASGEANTEAFF
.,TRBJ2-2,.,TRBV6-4,TGTGCCAGCAGTGACTCGGGACAGAACACCGGGGAGCTGTTTTTT,CASSDSGQNTGELFF
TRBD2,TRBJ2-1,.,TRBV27,TGTGCCACCGGACTAGCGAGGGGGAGAAATGAGCAGTTCTTC,CATGLARGRNEQFF
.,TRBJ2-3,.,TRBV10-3,TGTGCCATCAGTGAAGTTTCAGGGCTTACAGATACGCAGTATTTT,CAISEVSGLTDTQYF
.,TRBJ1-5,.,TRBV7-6,TGTGCCAGCAGCTACGGGGGCAATCAGCCCCAGCATTTT,CASSYGGNQPQHF
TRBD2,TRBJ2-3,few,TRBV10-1,TGCGCCAGCAGTGAGTGGGGGGGATCATCCAGCACAGATACGCAGTATTTT,CASSEWGGSSSTDTQYF
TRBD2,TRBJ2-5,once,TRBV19,TGTGCCAGTAGTCTCGGGACTAGCGGGGGACAAGAGACCCAGTACTTC,CASSLGTSGGQETQYF
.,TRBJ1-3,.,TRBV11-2,TGTGCCAGCAGCTCGAGGACAGTTAGCTCTGGAAACACCATATATTTT,CASSSRTVSSGNTIYF
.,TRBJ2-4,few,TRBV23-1,TGCGCCAGCAGTCAATCTGAGCGGGCCAAAAACATTCAGTACTTC,CASSQSERAKNIQYF
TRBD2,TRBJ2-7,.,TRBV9,TGTGCCAGCAGCAGAACGGGACTAAACTACGAGCAGTACTTC,CASSRTGLNYEQYF
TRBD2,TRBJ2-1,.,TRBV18,TGTGCCAGCTCACCTATCCGAGCGGGGGGCGCGGATGAGCAGTTCTTC,CASSPIRAGGADEQFF
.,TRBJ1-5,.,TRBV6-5,TGTGCCAGCAGACGAGAGAAAGATCAGCCCCAGCATTTT,CASRREKDQPQHF
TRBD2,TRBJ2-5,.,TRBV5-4,TGTGCCAGCAGCCGCGGGGGGGGCGCAAACCAAGAGACCCAGTACTTC,CASSRGGGANQETQYF
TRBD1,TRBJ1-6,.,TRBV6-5,TGTGCCAGCAGTTACAGGACAGGCGCCAATAATTCACCCCTCCACTTT,CASSYRTGANNSPLHF
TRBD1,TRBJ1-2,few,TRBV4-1,TGCGCCAGCAGCCAAGGTCGACAGGGGGTGGGTGGCTACACCTTC,CASSQGRQGVGGYTF
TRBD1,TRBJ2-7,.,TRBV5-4,TGTGCCAGCAGCCACGGACAGGACTACGAGCAGTACTTC,CASSHGQDYEQYF
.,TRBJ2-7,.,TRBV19,TGTGCCAGTAGTTTTAGCGGCGGTGAGACCTACGAGCAGTACTTC,CASSFSGGETYEQYF
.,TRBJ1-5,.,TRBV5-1,TGCGCCAGCAGCTTGGATGTCAGGGTCGGCCAGCCCCAGCATTTT,CASSLDVRVGQPQHF
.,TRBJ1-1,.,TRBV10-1,TGCGCCAGCAGTGCCCTAAGAAGGGGGTTCGGTGAAGCTTTCTTT,CASSALRRGFGEAFF
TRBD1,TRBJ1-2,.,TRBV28,TGTGCCAGCAGTTCCGGGACAGGAAACTATGGCTACACCTTC,CASSSGTGNYGYTF
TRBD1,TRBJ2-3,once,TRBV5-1,TGCGCCAGCAGACCCGGGACAGGGGGTTCCTTTACGTCAGATACGCAGTATTTT,CASRPGTGGSFTSDTQYF
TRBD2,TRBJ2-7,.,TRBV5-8,TGTGCCAGCAGCGCGGGACTAGCGCACCAACGCGAGCAGTACTTC,CASSAGLAHQREQYF
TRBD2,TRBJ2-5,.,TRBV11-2,TGTGCCAGCAGCTTAGTGCTAGCGGAAGAGACCCAGTACTTC,CASSLVLAEETQYF
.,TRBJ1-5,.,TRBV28,TGTGCCAGCAGTTTAAGAGGGGGACTAGGCAATCAGCCCCAGCATTTT,CASSLRGGLGNQPQHF
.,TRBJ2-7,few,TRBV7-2,TGTGCCAGCAGCCCCCTCGACGAGCAGTACTTC,CASSPLDEQYF
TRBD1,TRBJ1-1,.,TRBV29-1,TGCAGCGTTGAATGGGACAGAGAGGTAGCTTTCTTT,CSVEWDREVAFF
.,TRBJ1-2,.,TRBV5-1,TGCGCCAGCAGCTTGGGACAGATTGACTCTGGCTACACCTTC,CASSLGQIDSGYTF